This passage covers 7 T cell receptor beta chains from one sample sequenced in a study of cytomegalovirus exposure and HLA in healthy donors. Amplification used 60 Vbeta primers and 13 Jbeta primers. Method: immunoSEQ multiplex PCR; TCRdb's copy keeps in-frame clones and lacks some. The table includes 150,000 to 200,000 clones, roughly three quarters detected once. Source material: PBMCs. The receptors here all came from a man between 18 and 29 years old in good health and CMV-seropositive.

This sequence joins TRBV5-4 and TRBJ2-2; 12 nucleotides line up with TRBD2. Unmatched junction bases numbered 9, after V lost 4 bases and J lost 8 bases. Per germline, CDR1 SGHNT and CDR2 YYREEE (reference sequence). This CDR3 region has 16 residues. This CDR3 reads CASSNKLGTSGGELFF. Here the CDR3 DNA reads TGTGCCAGCAGCAACAAACTCGGGACTAGCGGGGGGGAGCTGTTTTTT.

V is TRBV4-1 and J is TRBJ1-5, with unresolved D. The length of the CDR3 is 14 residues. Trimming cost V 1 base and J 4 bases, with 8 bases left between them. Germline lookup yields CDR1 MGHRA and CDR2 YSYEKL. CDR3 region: CASSQVPVNQPQHF. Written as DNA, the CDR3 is TGCGCCAGCAGCCAAGTTCCGGTAAATCAGCCCCAGCATTTT.

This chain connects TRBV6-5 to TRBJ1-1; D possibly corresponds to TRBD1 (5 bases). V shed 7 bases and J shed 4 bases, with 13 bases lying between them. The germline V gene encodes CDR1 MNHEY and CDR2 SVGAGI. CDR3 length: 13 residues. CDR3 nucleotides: TGTGCCAGCACCTACGGGGGATTCACTGAAGCTTTCTTT. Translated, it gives CASTYGGFTEAFF.

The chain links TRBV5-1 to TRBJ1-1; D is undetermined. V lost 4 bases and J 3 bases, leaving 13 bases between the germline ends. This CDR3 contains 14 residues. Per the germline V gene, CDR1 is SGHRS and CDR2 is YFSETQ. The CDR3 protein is CASSVLDLDTEAFF. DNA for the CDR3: TGCGCCAGCAGCGTTTTGGACTTGGACACTGAAGCTTTCTTT. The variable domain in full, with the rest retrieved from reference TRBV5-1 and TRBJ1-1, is KAGVTQTPRYLIKTRGQQVTLSCSPISGHRSVSWYQQTPGQGLQFLFEYFSETQRNKGNFPGRFSGRQFSNSRSEMNVSTLELGDSALYLCASSVLDLDTEAFFGQGTRLTVV.

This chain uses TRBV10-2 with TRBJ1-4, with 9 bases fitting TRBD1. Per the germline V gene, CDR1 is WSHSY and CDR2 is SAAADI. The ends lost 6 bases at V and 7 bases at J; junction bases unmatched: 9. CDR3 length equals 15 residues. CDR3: CASSRTGEGGEKLFF. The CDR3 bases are TGCGCCAGCAGCAGGACAGGGGAGGGGGGTGAAAAACTGTTTTTT.

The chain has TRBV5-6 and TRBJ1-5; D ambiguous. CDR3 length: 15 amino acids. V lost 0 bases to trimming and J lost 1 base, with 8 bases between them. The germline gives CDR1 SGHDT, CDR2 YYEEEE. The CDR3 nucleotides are TGTGCCAGCAGCTTGGGGGCCAGGAGCAATCAGCCCCAGCATTTT. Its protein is CASSLGARSNQPQHF.

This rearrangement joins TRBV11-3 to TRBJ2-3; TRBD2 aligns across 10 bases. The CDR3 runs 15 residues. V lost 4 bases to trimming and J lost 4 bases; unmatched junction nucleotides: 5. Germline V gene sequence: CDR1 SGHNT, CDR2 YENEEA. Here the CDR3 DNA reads TGTGCCAGCAGCTCGACTAGCGGGTGGTCAGATACGCAGTATTTT. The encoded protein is CASSSTSGWSDTQYF.